The entry below describes one TCR beta chain. Germline V CDR1 and CDR2: SGHDT, YYEEEE. With V trimmed by 9 bases and J by 6 bases, 10 bases remained unmatched. The CDR3 spans 13 residues. TCRdb's table, derived via immunoSEQ multiplex PCR, lists solely in-frame clones and lacks some. The sample carries approximately 260,000 clones, roughly 90% recorded once. These data originate in a study of blood T cell repertoires in COVID-19. The rearrangement joins TRBV5-6 to TRBJ2-7; 9 bases match TRBD1. This receptor was taken from a woman aged 25 to 45 with acute COVID-19. The sample taken for sequencing was PBMCs or T cells enriched from blood (not recorded which). CDR3 loop: CATQVGTGIEQYF. DNA of the CDR3: TGTGCCACCCAAGTTGGGACAGGGATCGAGCAGTACTTC.